The entry that follows covers one T cell receptor (beta chain) sequence. Trimming removed 0 bases at V and 0 bases at J, with 8 bases between. The CDR3 has 16 amino acids. Germline CDR1 MNHEY, CDR2 SVGAGI. Produced via immunoSEQ multiplex PCR; TCRdb's table is partial and in-frame only. The table has about 20,000 clones, under 90% seen once; the top ten hold 20% to 25%. The data were obtained in a study of OX40 agonist ivuxolimab in advanced cancers. As for the study in general: Three patients, one with hepatocellular carcinoma and two with cutaneous melanoma, achieved partial responses.

The sample consisted of CD4+ or CD8+ T cells sorted from blood, taken in a trial of the OX40 agonist ivuxolimab. This chain uses TRBV6-5 with TRBJ2-2; D ambiguous. This TCR was recovered from an adult with an advanced solid tumor such as melanoma, head and neck, liver or kidney cancer. CDR3 bases: TGTGCCAGCAGTTACTCGGGCAGCGCGAACACCGGGGAGCTGTTTTTT. This encodes CASSYSGSANTGELFF.